This T cell receptor (beta chain) was sequenced during a study of breast tumors, draining lymph nodes, adjacent tissues. V was cut by 5 bases and J by 0 bases, with 8 bases left in between. The CDR3 is 13 residues long. The germline CDR1 and CDR2 sequences are MNHNS and SASEGT. TCRdb analysed the multiplex PCR reads with MiXCR anew, one entry per CDR3 protein. Here the sample spans 160,000 or so distinct CDR3 sequences, around 33% being singletons. Breast cancer patients provided tissue from their axillary draining lymph nodes. The table lists this clonotype with a few counts. Being one base from a much bigger clone, this may be a read error.

The sequenced material came from axillary lymph node tissue. This sequence originates from a female donor with breast cancer. Some clones in this sample may be carry-over from other donors' samples. V is TRBV6-1 and J is TRBJ2-7; no clear D gene. DNA for the CDR3: TGTGCCAGCAGTCAAGTATACTCCTACGAGCAGTACTTC. It translates to CASSQVYSYEQYF.